This TCR beta chain was retrieved from a study of T-cell memory formation after mild COVID-19. Study background: The TCR clusters were mostly specific to one donor.

CDR1 SGHRS and CDR2 YFSETQ come from the germline V gene. The CDR3 sequence is 15 residues long. Trimming removed 1 base at V and 2 bases at J, with 13 bases between. Findings and limits, study-wide: SARS-CoV-2 specificity was not confirmed for second-wave clones peaking on day 37.

Constant-segment-primed 5'RACE gave TCR alpha and TCR beta cDNA libraries with sample barcodes and UMIs. Via MiXCR, TCRdb re-called the 5' RACE reads, giving one row per CDR3 protein. The sample includes about 350,000 distinct CDR3 sequences, roughly 13% of them seen just once. This clonotype came up a few times. No antigen is known for it. Input material: PBMCs or a T cell subset sorted from them (not recorded which). V usage is TRBV5-1 and J usage is TRBJ2-7, with D tentatively TRBD1 (6 bases). The TCR comes from a young man who had mild COVID-19 (a few samples of this study predate the infection). Cell type and time point are not known. The chain's CDR3 is CASSLFLDSPYEQYF. Written as DNA, the CDR3 is TGCGCCAGCAGCTTGTTCCTGGACAGCCCCTACGAGCAGTACTTC.